The T cell receptor (beta chain) under discussion was sequenced for a study of blood T cell repertoires in COVID-19. The wider study: COVID-19 samples, acute and convalescent, were from the United States, Italy and Spain. PBMCs, B-cell-depleted T cells, or T cells were the source of the cDNA or gDNA that made up the material.

This clone was picked up one time. Trimming took 7 bases from V and 7 from J; bases not matched to a gene: 7. The CDR3 is 12 amino acids. Clones were read by immunoSEQ multiplex PCR, and TCRdb kept only the in-frame ones, dropping some. The profile shows around 150,000 clones, approximately 86% of them singletons. The Seattle site enrolled patients during active infection and followed them longitudinally. Sequencing used peripheral blood. The chain joins TRBV12-3 or TRBV12-4 to TRBJ2-7, with TRBD2 matching over 7 bases. The receptor was isolated from a woman between 35 and 50 years old with COVID-19, enrolled during active disease. The CDR3 DNA follows: TGTGCCAGCACCCTGCGGGGGAGGGAGCAGTACTTC. The encoded protein is CASTLRGREQYF.